The 17 T cell receptor beta chains below come from one sample, sequenced in a study of identical twins. TCRdb itself ran the 5' RACE reads through MiXCR, one entry per CDR3 protein. This repertoire shows about 890,000 distinct CDR3 sequences, around an eighth found once; its top ten account for under 2%. In addition, the sample was reused for a study of yellow fever vaccine responses in identical twins.

Sequencing was carried out using PBMCs. The receptor set was obtained from a woman aged 18 to 35 in good health.

At least ten counts were recorded for this clonotype. The chain recombines TRBV6-2 or TRBV6-3 with TRBJ1-1; D unresolved. The length of the CDR3 is 12 residues. Trimming cost V 0 bases and J 7 bases, with 6 bases left between them. Germline V gene lookup returns CDR1 MNHEY and CDR2 SVGEGT. The CDR3 nucleotides are TGTGCCAGCAGTTACTCCAACCGTGAAGCTTTCTTT. Its protein is CASSYSNREAFF.

The CDR3 spells CASSSSRPDEQFF. The CDR3 DNA is TGTGCCAGCAGCTCCAGTCGGCCAGATGAGCAGTTCTTC. The chain recombines TRBV7-2 with TRBJ2-1; D not resolved. The length of the CDR3 is 13 residues. Per the germline V gene, CDR1 is SGHTA and CDR2 is FQGNSA. V was shortened by 4 bases and J by 8 bases, with 12 bases between the two germline ends. Looking up the rest from reference TRBV7-2 and TRBJ2-1 gives the full variable domain: GAGVSQSPSNKVTEKGKDVELRCDPISGHTALYWYRQSLGQGLEFLIYFQGNSAPDKSGLPSDRFSAERTGGSVSTLTIQRTQQEDSAVYLCASSSSRPDEQFFGPGTRLTVL.

This chain uses TRBV6-1 with TRBJ2-1, with 8 nucleotides matching TRBD2. The CDR3 has 16 amino acids. The trim removed 6 bases at V and 6 bases at J, leaving 13 bases unmatched. From germline, CDR1 is MNHNS and CDR2 SASEGT. The CDR3 is CASRPVAGLRPNEQFF. The DNA of the CDR3 is TGTGCCAGCAGGCCCGTAGCGGGATTACGCCCCAATGAGCAGTTCTTC.

There are a few counts of this clonotype. This chain joins TRBV18 and TRBJ2-3; tentatively, D is TRBD1 (5 bases). Trimming left V 2 bases short and J 0 bases short, with 9 bases between. The CDR3 contains 15 residues. CDR1 and CDR2 from the germline V gene are KGHSH and LQKENI. The CDR3, as DNA: TGTGCCAGCTCACCAATGGGGCTTAGCACAGATACGCAGTATTTT. Its protein product is CASSPMGLSTDTQYF. Variable domain in full (rest from reference TRBV18 and TRBJ2-3): NAGVMQNPRHLVRRRGQEARLRCSPMKGHSHVYWYRQLPEEGLKFMVYLQKENIIDESGMPKERFSAEFPKEGPSILRIQQVVRGDSAAYFCASSPMGLSTDTQYFGPGTRLTVL.

This sequence joins TRBV4-1 and TRBJ2-7; D tentatively fits TRBD1 or TRBD2 (5 bases each). With 0 bases removed from V and 0 bases from J, the gap between germline ends came to 12 bases. This CDR3 region has 16 residues. Germline V gene data show CDR1 as MGHRA and CDR2 as YSYEKL. The CDR3 is CASSQERGRSSYEQYF. In DNA form, the CDR3 reads TGCGCCAGCAGCCAAGAAAGGGGACGGTCCTCCTACGAGCAGTACTTC.

This clonotype was observed at least ten times. This chain uses TRBV11-3 with TRBJ2-3, with D possibly being TRBD2 (5 bases). V was trimmed by 6 bases and J by 5 bases, leaving 18 bases between them. This CDR3 is built from 15 residues. Per germline, CDR1 SGHNT and CDR2 YENEEA. DNA of the CDR3: TGTGCCAGCAGGAACCGGGATTATCTGGGAGATACGCAGTATTTT. It yields the protein CASRNRDYLGDTQYF.

The V gene is TRBV12-3 or TRBV12-4, the J gene TRBJ1-4; TRBD1 is a possible D gene (5 bases). The V and J ends lost 4 bases and 7 bases respectively, with 13 bases between them. The CDR3 loop spans 14 amino acids. The CDR3 protein is CASSSGTRGEKLFF. Here the CDR3 DNA reads TGTGCCAGCAGTTCAGGGACGAGAGGTGAAAAACTGTTTTTT.

There are a few counts of this clonotype. This rearrangement joins TRBV6-2 or TRBV6-3 to TRBJ2-2, with 9 bases aligning to TRBD2. CDR1 is MNHEY, CDR2 SVGEGT, per germline. The CDR3 is 15 amino acids. The V gene end was trimmed by 7 bases and the J gene end by 7 bases; junction bases not matched to a gene: 10. The CDR3 protein is CASTKRGSGGGELFF. The CDR3 nucleotides are TGTGCCAGCACCAAACGGGGTAGCGGGGGCGGGGAGCTGTTTTTT.

V gene TRBV6-1 combines with J gene TRBJ1-1; D is perhaps TRBD1 (5 bases). The CDR3 spans 15 residues. The germline gives CDR1 MNHNS, CDR2 SASEGT. V dropped 6 bases and J dropped 5 bases, with 19 bases sitting between them. The CDR3 nucleotides are TGTGCCAGCAGCCTCGGGGGGGGAGGGATAACTGAAGCTTTCTTT. The encoded protein is CASSLGGGGITEAFF.

There are a few counts of this clonotype. The chain is built from TRBV20-1 and TRBJ1-4; weak D call: TRBD1 (5 bases). V lost 1 base, J lost 9 bases, and 9 bases lay in between. This CDR3 has 12 residues. In germline, CDR1 is DFQATT, CDR2 SNEGSKA (reference sequence). CDR3 in amino acids: CSARAGTQKLFF. The CDR3 nucleotides read TGCAGTGCTAGAGCCGGGACGCAAAAACTGTTTTTT.

This clonotype was seen a handful of times. This chain connects TRBV5-1 to TRBJ2-7; no clear D. The germline V gene encodes CDR1 SGHRS and CDR2 YFSETQ. Trimming stripped 2 bases from V and 0 bases from J, with 12 bases between. This CDR3 is built from 15 residues. DNA of the CDR3: TGCGCCAGCAGCTTAACCGGACGAAACTCCTACGAGCAGTACTTC. Residues: CASSLTGRNSYEQYF.

The chain combines TRBV10-3 with TRBJ1-1, with D hard to call. Germline CDR1 and CDR2: ENHRY and SYGVKD. The germline V and J ends were trimmed by 11 bases and 2 bases, with 15 bases remaining between them. The CDR3 extends over 13 amino acids. CDR3 nucleotide sequence: TGTGCCGCCAAAAAACGGGAAAACACTGAAGCTTTCTTT. Translated: CAAKKRENTEAFF.

The rearrangement joins TRBV29-1 to TRBJ2-2; 8 nucleotides line up with TRBD2. V lost 3 bases, J lost 3 bases, and 3 bases stayed unmatched. This CDR3 comprises 14 residues. The germline V gene encodes CDR1 SQVTM and CDR2 ANQGSEA. The CDR3 bases are TGCAGCGTTGATTACGGGAGGGACACCGGGGAGCTGTTTTTT. Protein: CSVDYGRDTGELFF.

Ten or more counts support this clonotype. The chain carries TRBV5-6 and TRBJ2-5; 7 nucleotides match TRBD1. CDR3 length: 13 residues. The V gene's germline CDR1 is SGHDT and CDR2 YYEEEE. V was pared by 5 bases and J by 3 bases, with 4 bases of the junction left unmatched. CDR3 sequence reads: CASSRGTEETQYF. The DNA for the CDR3 is TGTGCCAGCAGTAGGGGGACAGAAGAGACCCAGTACTTC.

A few counts support this clonotype. The V call is TRBV5-1, the J call TRBJ1-1; no clear D. CDR3 length: 14 residues. The germline V and J ends were trimmed by 0 bases and 5 bases, with 11 bases remaining between them. Looked up from germline, CDR1 is SGHRS and CDR2 is YFSETQ. The CDR3 region has the DNA TGCGCCAGCAGCTTGGACGCCGTTCAAACTGAAGCTTTCTTT. Its translation is CASSLDAVQTEAFF.

The gene calls are TRBV10-3 and TRBJ2-1; 8 nucleotides align to TRBD1. Per the germline V gene, CDR1 is ENHRY and CDR2 is SYGVKD. This CDR3 has 15 amino acids. V was pared by 2 bases and J by 9 bases, with 9 bases of the junction left unmatched. Here the CDR3 DNA reads TGTGCCATCAGTGAGAGCTGGCCAGGGGGCGGTGAGCAGTTCTTC. Translating it yields CAISESWPGGGEQFF.

The rearrangement links TRBV5-1 to TRBJ2-2; 15 bases map to TRBD2. J gave up 4 bases and V 2 bases, and 9 bases lay outside the gene matches. CDR1 is SGHRS, CDR2 YFSETQ, per germline. There are 19 residues in the CDR3. This chain's CDR3 is CASSFGLAGGHNRTGELFF. The CDR3 DNA sequence: TGCGCCAGCAGCTTCGGACTAGCGGGGGGGCACAATCGCACCGGGGAGCTGTTTTTT.